This TCR beta chain originates from a study of blood T cell repertoires in COVID-19. As handled by the study authors: Estimation of nucleated cell counts was performed using reference gene primer amplification. Profiling relied on immunoSEQ multiplex PCR, and the TCRdb table lists in-frame clones only, not all of them. The V and J calls and clone size come from that table; D and trimming were worked out from the DNA. The sample holds 150,000 to 200,000 clones, 81% seen once. CDR1 and CDR2 (germline): MDHEN, SYDVKM. V was pared by 6 bases and J by 7 bases, with 19 bases between. This CDR3 region has 15 residues.

This chain joins TRBV28 and TRBJ1-5; weak D call: TRBD1 (6 bases). This TCR derives from a woman older than 75 with COVID-19, enrolled during active disease. The sequencing sample was made of peripheral blood. The CDR3 nucleotides are TGTGCCAGCAGACTCCACCCGGGGGGCGGACAGCCCCAGCATTTT. Translation: CASRLHPGGGQPQHF.